This entry features one T cell receptor beta chain sequence. The CDR3 is made up of 13 amino acids. V dropped 6 bases and J dropped 3 bases, with 12 bases sitting between them. The V gene's germline CDR1 is MDHEN and CDR2 SYDVKM. Survey-level immunoSEQ sequencing profiled the TCR beta repertoire. Profiled with immunoSEQ multiplex PCR; TCRdb holds only in-frame clones, not every one. This table has about 68,000 clones, around 93% appearing once. The chain couples TRBV28 to TRBJ2-7; D remains ambiguous. Sequencing was performed on PBMCs. This receptor was obtained from a middle-aged man with rheumatoid arthritis. The CDR3 DNA reads TGTGCCAGCAGCTCCCTTAGTAACTACGAGCAGTACTTC. As protein: CASSSLSNYEQYF.